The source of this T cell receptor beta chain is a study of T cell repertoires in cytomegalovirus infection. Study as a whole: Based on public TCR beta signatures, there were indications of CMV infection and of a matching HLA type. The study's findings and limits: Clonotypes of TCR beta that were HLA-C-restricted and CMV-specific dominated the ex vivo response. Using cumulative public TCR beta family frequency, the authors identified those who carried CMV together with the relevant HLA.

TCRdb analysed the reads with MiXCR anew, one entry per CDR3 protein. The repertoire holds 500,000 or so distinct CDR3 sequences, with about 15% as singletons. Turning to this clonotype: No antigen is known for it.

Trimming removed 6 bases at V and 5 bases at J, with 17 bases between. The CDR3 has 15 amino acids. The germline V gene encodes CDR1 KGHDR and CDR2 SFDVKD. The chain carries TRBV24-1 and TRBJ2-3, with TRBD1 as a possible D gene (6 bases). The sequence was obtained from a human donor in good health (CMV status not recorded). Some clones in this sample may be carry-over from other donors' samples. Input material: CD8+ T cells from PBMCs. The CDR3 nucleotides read TGTGCCACCAGTCCCTCCCACAGGGTTGGAGATACGCAGTATTTT. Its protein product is CATSPSHRVGDTQYF.